This is a list of T cell receptor beta chains from one sample in a study of blood T cell repertoires in COVID-19. Libraries were prepared by immunoSEQ multiplex PCR; TCRdb keeps only in-frame clonotypes and omits some of them. The sample records about 130,000 clones, around 78% being singletons. The sample was peripheral blood. These receptors all come from a human donor in a cohort sampled during active COVID-19. Each CDR3 is given with its conserved first and last residue. Each record gives: J gene, clone size, D gene, V gene, CDR3 protein, CDR3 DNA. D genes are given only for firm matches. Some rows mark clone size as missing; the rest say once, few, many or name a class of expanded clone.

j_call: TRBJ1-3; clone_size: NA; d_call: TRBD1; v_call: TRBV6-5; cdr3_aa: CASSRQGASGNTIYF; cdr3_nt: TGTGCCAGCAGCAGACAGGGGGCATCTGGAAACACCATATATTTT
j_call: TRBJ2-5; clone_size: NA; d_call: TRBD1; v_call: TRBV7-9; cdr3_aa: CAGRGGRETQYF; cdr3_nt: TGTGCCGGTCGAGGGGGCCGGGAGACCCAGTACTTC
j_call: TRBJ1-5; clone_size: NA; d_call: NA; v_call: TRBV10-3; cdr3_aa: CAISESRILNSNQPQHF; cdr3_nt: TGTGCCATCAGTGAGTCGAGAATTTTAAATAGCAATCAGCCCCAGCATTTT
j_call: TRBJ2-7; clone_size: NA; d_call: TRBD1; v_call: TRBV5-1; cdr3_aa: CASSLANGRGQNEQYF; cdr3_nt: TGCGCCAGCAGCTTGGCCAACGGCAGGGGGCAAAACGAGCAGTACTTC
j_call: TRBJ1-1; clone_size: NA; d_call: NA; v_call: TRBV3-1/TRBV3-2; cdr3_aa: CASSLQGNTEAFF; cdr3_nt: TGTGCCAGCAGCCTACAGGGGAACACTGAAGCTTTCTTT
j_call: TRBJ2-5; clone_size: NA; d_call: NA; v_call: TRBV11-2; cdr3_aa: CASSSGAGVETQYF; cdr3_nt: TGTGCCAGCAGCTCCGGGGCAGGGGTTGAGACCCAGTACTTC
j_call: TRBJ1-1; clone_size: NA; d_call: NA; v_call: TRBV5-1; cdr3_aa: CASSHTDSSRAFF; cdr3_nt: TGCGCCAGCAGTCACACGGACAGTTCGCGGGCTTTCTTT
j_call: TRBJ2-7; clone_size: NA; d_call: TRBD1; v_call: TRBV10-2; cdr3_aa: CASSATGTGQQYF; cdr3_nt: TGCGCCAGCAGTGCCACTGGGACAGGGCAGCAGTACTTC
j_call: TRBJ2-5; clone_size: few; d_call: TRBD2; v_call: TRBV5-4; cdr3_aa: CASSFGGGIRETQYF; cdr3_nt: TGTGCCAGCAGCTTTGGGGGAGGGATACGAGAGACCCAGTACTTC
j_call: TRBJ2-7; clone_size: NA; d_call: NA; v_call: TRBV4-1; cdr3_aa: CASSQDPGPYEQYF; cdr3_nt: TGCGCCAGCAGCCAAGATCCAGGGCCCTACGAGCAGTACTTC
j_call: TRBJ1-2; clone_size: NA; d_call: NA; v_call: TRBV11-3; cdr3_aa: CASSNQGNGYTF; cdr3_nt: TGTGCCAGCAGCAACCAGGGAAATGGCTACACCTTC
j_call: TRBJ2-1; clone_size: NA; d_call: NA; v_call: TRBV20-1; cdr3_aa: CSASGASSYNEQFF; cdr3_nt: TGCAGTGCTAGTGGAGCGAGCTCCTACAATGAGCAGTTCTTC
j_call: TRBJ2-5; clone_size: NA; d_call: NA; v_call: TRBV10-3; cdr3_aa: CAIMSGPGETQYF; cdr3_nt: TGTGCCATCATGTCCGGGCCGGGGGAGACCCAGTACTTC
j_call: TRBJ1-5; clone_size: NA; d_call: NA; v_call: TRBV7-2; cdr3_aa: CASSQSSSLSNQPQHF; cdr3_nt: TGTGCCAGCAGCCAAAGCTCCTCACTAAGCAATCAGCCCCAGCATTTT
j_call: TRBJ2-3; clone_size: NA; d_call: NA; v_call: TRBV24-1; cdr3_aa: CATSGRGGRTDTQYF; cdr3_nt: TGTGCCACCAGTGGTCGAGGGGGAAGGACAGATACGCAGTATTTT
j_call: TRBJ1-6; clone_size: NA; d_call: TRBD1; v_call: TRBV4-1; cdr3_aa: CASSPLDRGDNSPLHF; cdr3_nt: TGCGCCAGCAGCCCTTTGGACAGGGGAGATAATTCACCCCTCCACTTT
j_call: TRBJ2-4; clone_size: NA; d_call: NA; v_call: TRBV7-8; cdr3_aa: CASSLAYGRGGHIQYF; cdr3_nt: TGTGCCAGCAGCTTAGCCTATGGTAGGGGCGGTCACATTCAGTACTTC
j_call: TRBJ2-7; clone_size: NA; d_call: TRBD2; v_call: TRBV5-6; cdr3_aa: CASSLAEGTSFYEQYF; cdr3_nt: TGTGCCAGCAGCTTGGCCGAGGGGACTAGCTTCTACGAGCAGTACTTC
j_call: TRBJ1-4; clone_size: NA; d_call: TRBD1; v_call: TRBV30; cdr3_aa: CAWSVPRSGRGLLGKLFF; cdr3_nt: TGTGCCTGGAGTGTCCCACGTAGTGGCAGGGGGCTTTTGGGAAAACTGTTTTTT